These T cell receptor beta chains were read from a single sample in a study of cytomegalovirus exposure and HLA in healthy donors. Profiled with immunoSEQ multiplex PCR; TCRdb holds only in-frame clones, not every one. The table includes over 200,000 clones, over 65% detected once. Source material: PBMCs. These receptors originate from a human donor in good health. CDR3s include the opening cysteine and the closing phenylalanine or tryptophan. The D gene is left open where the match is weak. Clone sizes are given selectively: once, few, many, or a class where the clone is expanded.

CDR3 DNA: TGTGCCAGCACCCCCTCCCCAGGGATGGGAACAGATACGCAGTATTTT
CDR3 protein: CASTPSPGMGTDTQYF
J gene: TRBJ2-3
V gene: TRBV6-6
clone size: NA
D gene: NA

CDR3 DNA: TGTGCCAGCAGTTTATTGGGGGGGCATAGCACAGATACGCAGTATTTT
CDR3 protein: CASSLLGGHSTDTQYF
J gene: TRBJ2-3
V gene: TRBV28
clone size: NA
D gene: NA

CDR3 DNA: TGTGCTAGCAGCCCGCAACTAGCGGGAGTGGGCAATGAGCAGTTCTTC
CDR3 protein: CASSPQLAGVGNEQFF
J gene: TRBJ2-1
V gene: TRBV7-7
clone size: NA
D gene: TRBD2

CDR3 DNA: TGTGCCAGCAGCTCGACACCGGGACAGGGGCTGGGAAACACCATATATTTT
CDR3 protein: CASSSTPGQGLGNTIYF
J gene: TRBJ1-3
V gene: TRBV9
clone size: NA
D gene: TRBD1

CDR3 DNA: TGTGCCAGTAGTTCTCCGGGACTAGTCTACAATGAGCAGTTCTTC
CDR3 protein: CASSSPGLVYNEQFF
J gene: TRBJ2-1
V gene: TRBV19
clone size: few
D gene: TRBD2

CDR3 DNA: TGTGCCAGCTCACCAGAGACAGGCCCCTACGAGCAGTACTTC
CDR3 protein: CASSPETGPYEQYF
J gene: TRBJ2-7
V gene: TRBV18
clone size: NA
D gene: NA

CDR3 DNA: TGTGCCAGCAGTTACTCTAGGGGCTACGAGCAGTACTTC
CDR3 protein: CASSYSRGYEQYF
J gene: TRBJ2-7
V gene: TRBV6-5
clone size: NA
D gene: NA

CDR3 DNA: TGCGCCAGCAGCCCCGATGGGGCGGGAGTGGACAATGAGCAGTTCTTC
CDR3 protein: CASSPDGAGVDNEQFF
J gene: TRBJ2-1
V gene: TRBV5-1
clone size: few
D gene: TRBD2

CDR3 DNA: TGTGCCAGCAGTGTGTCAGGGGGTTGGGAGACCCAGTACTTC
CDR3 protein: CASSVSGGWETQYF
J gene: TRBJ2-5
V gene: TRBV6-5
clone size: NA
D gene: TRBD1

CDR3 DNA: TGTGCCAGCAGTTTAATAGGACTGACGAACACTGAAGCTTTCTTT
CDR3 protein: CASSLIGLTNTEAFF
J gene: TRBJ1-1
V gene: TRBV27
clone size: once
D gene: NA

CDR3 DNA: TGTGCCAGCAGCTTAGCGGCAGGGGGGTTTGCCGAGCAGTACTTC
CDR3 protein: CASSLAAGGFAEQYF
J gene: TRBJ2-7
V gene: TRBV7-2
clone size: NA
D gene: NA

CDR3 DNA: TGTGCCTGGAGTGTAAGGGGGACCGGGGAGCTGTTTTTT
CDR3 protein: CAWSVRGTGELFF
J gene: TRBJ2-2
V gene: TRBV30
clone size: NA
D gene: NA

CDR3 DNA: TGTGCCAGCGGGGGACAGGGAATGAACACTGAAGCTTTCTTT
CDR3 protein: CASGGQGMNTEAFF
J gene: TRBJ1-1
V gene: TRBV2
clone size: NA
D gene: TRBD1